This T cell receptor (beta chain) was identified during a study of blood T cell repertoires in COVID-19. Across the whole study: T cells, B-cell-depleted T cells, or PBMCs provided the cDNA or gDNA that served as material.

Per the original methods: It was from reference gene primer amplification that nucleated cell counts were estimated. Profiling relied on immunoSEQ multiplex PCR, and the TCRdb table lists in-frame clones only, not all of them. The DNA gave D and trimming, while V, J and clone size come from that table. The table includes roughly 100,000 clones, 79% detected once. The CDR3 loop spans 14 amino acids. The sequence was collected from a woman aged 80 or over with active or convalescent COVID-19. The specimen sequenced was peripheral blood. The chain recombines TRBV12-1 with TRBJ2-4; TRBD1, the table's D call, lacks a check against the DNA. TRBV12-1 is given as a pseudogene. This CDR3 is CASSTQVCKNIQYF. In nucleotides, the CDR3 is TGTGCCAGCAGCACGCAGGTTTGCAAAAACATTCAGTACTTC.